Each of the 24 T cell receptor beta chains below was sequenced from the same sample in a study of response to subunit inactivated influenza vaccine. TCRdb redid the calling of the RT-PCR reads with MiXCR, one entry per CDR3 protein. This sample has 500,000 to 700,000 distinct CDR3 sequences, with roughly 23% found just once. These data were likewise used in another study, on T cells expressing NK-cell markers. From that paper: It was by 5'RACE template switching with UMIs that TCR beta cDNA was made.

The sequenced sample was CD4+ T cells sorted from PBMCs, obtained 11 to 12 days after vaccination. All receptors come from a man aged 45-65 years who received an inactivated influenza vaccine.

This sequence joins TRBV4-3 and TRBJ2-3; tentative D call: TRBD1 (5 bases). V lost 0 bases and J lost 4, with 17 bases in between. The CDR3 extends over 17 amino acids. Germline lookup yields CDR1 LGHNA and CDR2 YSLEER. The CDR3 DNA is TGCGCCAGCAGCCAAGAGCAGGGTGGAGTATCTGCAGATACGCAGTATTTT. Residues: CASSQEQGGVSADTQYF.

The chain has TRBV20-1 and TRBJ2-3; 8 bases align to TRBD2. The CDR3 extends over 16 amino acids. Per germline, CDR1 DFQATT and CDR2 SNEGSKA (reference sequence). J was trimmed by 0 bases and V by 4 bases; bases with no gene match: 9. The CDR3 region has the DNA TGCAGTGCTAAACGGGAGGGAACCACTAGCACAGATACGCAGTATTTT. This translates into CSAKREGTTSTDTQYF.

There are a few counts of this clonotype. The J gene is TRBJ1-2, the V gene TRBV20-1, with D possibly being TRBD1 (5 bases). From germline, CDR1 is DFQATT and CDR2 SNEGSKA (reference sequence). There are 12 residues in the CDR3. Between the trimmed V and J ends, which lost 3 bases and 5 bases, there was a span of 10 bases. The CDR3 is CSASETAYGYTF. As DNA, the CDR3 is TGCAGTGCTAGCGAGACAGCTTATGGCTACACCTTC.

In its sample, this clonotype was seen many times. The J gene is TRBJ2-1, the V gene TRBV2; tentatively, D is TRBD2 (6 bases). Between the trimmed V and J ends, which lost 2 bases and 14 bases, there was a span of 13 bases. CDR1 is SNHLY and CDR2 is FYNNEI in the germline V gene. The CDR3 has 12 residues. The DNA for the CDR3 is TGTGCCAGCAGTGAACTCGGGAGTAGTAAGTTCTTC. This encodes CASSELGSSKFF.

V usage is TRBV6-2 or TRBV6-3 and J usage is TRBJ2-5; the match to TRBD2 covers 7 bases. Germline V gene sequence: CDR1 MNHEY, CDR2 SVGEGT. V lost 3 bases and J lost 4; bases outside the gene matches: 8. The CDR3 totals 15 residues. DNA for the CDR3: TGTGCCAGCAGTTATTCGGGGGGAGGTGGAGAGACCCAGTACTTC. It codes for CASSYSGGGGETQYF.

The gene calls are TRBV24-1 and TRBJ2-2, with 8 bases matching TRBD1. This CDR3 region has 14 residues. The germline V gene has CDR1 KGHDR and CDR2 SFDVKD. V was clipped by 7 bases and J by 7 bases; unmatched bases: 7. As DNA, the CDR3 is TGTGCCACCAGCCGACAGGGGAGTGGCGGGGAGCTGTTTTTT. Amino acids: CATSRQGSGGELFF.

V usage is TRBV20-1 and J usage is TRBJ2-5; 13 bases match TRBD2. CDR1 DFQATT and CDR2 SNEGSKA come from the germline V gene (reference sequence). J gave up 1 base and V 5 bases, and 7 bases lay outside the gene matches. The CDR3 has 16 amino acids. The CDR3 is CSAGRTSGGPQETQYF. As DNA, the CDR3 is TGCAGTGCTGGCCGGACTAGCGGGGGCCCCCAAGAGACCCAGTACTTC.

CDR3 sequence reads: CASSAQGGATEAFF. The CDR3 DNA sequence: TGTGCCAGCAGCGCTCAGGGGGGTGCCACTGAAGCTTTCTTT. V usage is TRBV7-6 and J usage is TRBJ1-1; 7 bases fit TRBD1. Trimming took 5 bases from V and 4 from J; bases not matched to a gene: 7. CDR1 is SGHVS, CDR2 FNYEAQ, per germline. The CDR3 has 14 amino acids.

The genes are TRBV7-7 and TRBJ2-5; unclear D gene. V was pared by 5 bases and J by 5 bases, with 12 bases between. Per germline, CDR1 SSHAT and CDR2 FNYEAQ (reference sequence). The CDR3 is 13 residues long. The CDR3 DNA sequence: TGTGCCAGCAGCCCCCAATCCCCGGAGACCCAGTACTTC. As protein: CASSPQSPETQYF.

This CDR3 is CASTRLLTGGPTGELFF. For the CDR3, the DNA is TGCGCCAGCACCCGCCTTCTGACGGGGGGGCCAACCGGGGAGCTGTTTTTT. The genes are TRBV4-1 and TRBJ2-2; 8 nucleotides match TRBD2. The CDR3 extends over 17 amino acids. Germline trimming cut 7 bases from V and 5 bases from J; bases unmatched to any gene: 15. Germline V gene sequence: CDR1 MGHRA, CDR2 YSYEKL.

In DNA form, the CDR3 reads TGCAGTGCTAGAGATATGGACTATCTCAACACCGGGGAGCTGTTTTTT. It specifies CSARDMDYLNTGELFF. The V gene is TRBV20-1, the J gene TRBJ2-2; D is perhaps TRBD2 (6 bases). Trimming stripped 0 bases from V and 2 bases from J, with 13 bases between. CDR1 is DFQATT, CDR2 SNEGSKA, per germline (reference sequence). There are 16 residues in the CDR3.

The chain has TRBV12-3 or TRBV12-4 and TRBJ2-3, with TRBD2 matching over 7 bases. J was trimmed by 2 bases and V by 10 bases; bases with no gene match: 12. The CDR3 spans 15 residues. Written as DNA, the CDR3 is TGTGCCACCTGCCGTTCTGGGAGGGTCACAGATACGCAGTATTTT. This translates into CATCRSGRVTDTQYF.

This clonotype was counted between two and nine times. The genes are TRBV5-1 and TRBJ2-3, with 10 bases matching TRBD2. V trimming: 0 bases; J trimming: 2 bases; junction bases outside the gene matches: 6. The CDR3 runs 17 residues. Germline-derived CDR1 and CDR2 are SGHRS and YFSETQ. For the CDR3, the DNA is TGCGCCAGCAGCTTGGGGCCTAGCGGGGGCCTCACAGATACGCAGTATTTT. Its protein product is CASSLGPSGGLTDTQYF.

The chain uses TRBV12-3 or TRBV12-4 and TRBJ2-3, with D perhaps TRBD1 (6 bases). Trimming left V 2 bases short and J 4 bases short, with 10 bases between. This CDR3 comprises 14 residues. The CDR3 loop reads CASSLLGASDTQYF. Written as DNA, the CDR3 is TGTGCCAGCAGTTTACTGGGGGCGTCAGATACGCAGTATTTT.

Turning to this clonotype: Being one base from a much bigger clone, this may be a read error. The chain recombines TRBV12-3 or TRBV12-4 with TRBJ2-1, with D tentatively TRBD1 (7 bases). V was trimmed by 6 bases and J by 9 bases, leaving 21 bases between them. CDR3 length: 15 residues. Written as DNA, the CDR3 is TGTGCCAGCAGGCGACAGGGACTTAGCACGGGTGAGCAGTTCTTC. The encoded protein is CASRRQGLSTGEQFF.

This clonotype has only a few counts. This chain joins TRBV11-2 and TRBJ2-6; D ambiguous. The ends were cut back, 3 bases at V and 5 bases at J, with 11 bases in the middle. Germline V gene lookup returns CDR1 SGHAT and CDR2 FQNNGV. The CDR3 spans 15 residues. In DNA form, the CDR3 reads TGTGCCAGCAGCTTGGGTACTCTTCGGGCCAACGTCCTGACTTTC. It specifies CASSLGTLRANVLTF.

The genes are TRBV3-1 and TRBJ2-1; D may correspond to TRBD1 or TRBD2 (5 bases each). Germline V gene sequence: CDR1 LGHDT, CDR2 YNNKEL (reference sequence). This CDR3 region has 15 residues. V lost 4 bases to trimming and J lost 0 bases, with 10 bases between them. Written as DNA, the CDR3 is TGTGCCAGCAGCCTCACGGGACCCTCCTACAATGAGCAGTTCTTC. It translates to CASSLTGPSYNEQFF.

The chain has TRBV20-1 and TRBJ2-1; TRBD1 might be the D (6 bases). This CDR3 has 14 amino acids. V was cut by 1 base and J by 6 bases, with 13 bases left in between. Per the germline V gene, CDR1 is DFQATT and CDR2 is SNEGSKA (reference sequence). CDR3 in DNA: TGCAGTGCTAGAGTACAGGGTATATTCAATGAGCAGTTCTTC. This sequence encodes CSARVQGIFNEQFF.

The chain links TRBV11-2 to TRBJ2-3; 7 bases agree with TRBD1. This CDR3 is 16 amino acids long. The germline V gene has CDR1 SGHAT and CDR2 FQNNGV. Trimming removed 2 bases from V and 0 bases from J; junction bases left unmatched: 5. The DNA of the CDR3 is TGTGCCAGCAGCTTAATGGGGACAGTTAGCACAGATACGCAGTATTTT. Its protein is CASSLMGTVSTDTQYF.

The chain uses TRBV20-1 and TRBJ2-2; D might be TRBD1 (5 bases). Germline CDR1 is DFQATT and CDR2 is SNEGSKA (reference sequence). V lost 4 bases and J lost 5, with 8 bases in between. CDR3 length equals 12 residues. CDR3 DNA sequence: TGCAGTGCTACTCAGGGTACCGGGGAGCTGTTTTTT. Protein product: CSATQGTGELFF.

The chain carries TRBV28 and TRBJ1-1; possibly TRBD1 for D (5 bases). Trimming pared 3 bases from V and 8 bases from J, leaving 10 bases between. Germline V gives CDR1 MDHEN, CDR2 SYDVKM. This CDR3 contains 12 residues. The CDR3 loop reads CASSLPTAEAFF. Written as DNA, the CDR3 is TGTGCCAGCAGTTTGCCGACAGCAGAAGCTTTCTTT. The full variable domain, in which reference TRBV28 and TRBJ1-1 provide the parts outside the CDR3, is DVKVTQSSRYLVKRTGEKVFLECVQDMDHENMFWYRQDPGLGLRLIYFSYDVKMKEKGDIPEGYSVSREKKERFSLILESASTNQTSMYLCASSLPTAEAFFGQGTRLTVV.

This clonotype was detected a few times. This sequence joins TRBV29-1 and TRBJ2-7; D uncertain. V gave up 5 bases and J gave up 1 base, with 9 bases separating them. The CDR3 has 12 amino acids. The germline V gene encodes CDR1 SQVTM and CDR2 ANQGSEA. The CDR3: CSVRYGSYEQYF. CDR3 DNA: TGCAGCGTTCGGTATGGGTCCTACGAGCAGTACTTC.

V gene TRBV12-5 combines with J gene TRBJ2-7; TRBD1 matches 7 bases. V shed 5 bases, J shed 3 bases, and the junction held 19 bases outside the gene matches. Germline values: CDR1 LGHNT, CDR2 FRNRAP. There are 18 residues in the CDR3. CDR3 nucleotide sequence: TGTGCTAGTGGTCCGCATGGACGCCACCGGGACAGTGGCTACGAGCAGTACTTC. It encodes CASGPHGRHRDSGYEQYF. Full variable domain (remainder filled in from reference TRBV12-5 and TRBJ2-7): DARVTQTPRHKVTEMGQEVTMRCQPILGHNTVFWYRQTMMQGLELLAYFRNRAPLDDSGMPKDRFSAEMPDATLATLKIQPSEPRDSAVYFCASGPHGRHRDSGYEQYFGPGTRLTVT.

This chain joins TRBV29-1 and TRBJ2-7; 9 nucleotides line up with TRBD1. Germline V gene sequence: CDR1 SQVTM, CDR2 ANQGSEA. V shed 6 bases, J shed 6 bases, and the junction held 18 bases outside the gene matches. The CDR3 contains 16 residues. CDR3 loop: CSVGIRPGQGLSEQYF. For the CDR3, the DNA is TGCAGCGTCGGGATTCGCCCGGGACAGGGTCTTTCCGAGCAGTACTTC.